This T cell receptor beta chain stems from a study of blood T cell repertoires in COVID-19. Study information: The cDNA or gDNA used as material had been derived from T cells, B-cell-depleted T cells, or PBMCs.

Trimming removed 5 bases from V and 6 bases from J; junction bases left unmatched: 12. This CDR3 has 16 amino acids. CDR1 and CDR2 (germline): SGHAT, FQNNGV. Authors' data handling: Scientists estimated how many nucleated cells there were by amplifying reference gene primers. TCRdb keeps only in-frame clones here, not all; method: immunoSEQ multiplex PCR. V and J calls and clone size are given by that table; D and trimming were obtained from the DNA. The data show tens of thousands of clones, 80% to 90% seen once. Sequences were obtained from peripheral blood. The receptor comes from a man older than 75 with acute or convalescent COVID-19. The chain carries TRBV11-2 and TRBJ2-7, with TRBD2 matching 11 bases. The CDR3 DNA reads TGTGCCAGCAGCCCCTGGGTAGCGGGAGGGCCCTCCGAGCAGTACTTC. Its translation: CASSPWVAGGPSEQYF.